The present TCR beta chain was sequenced within a study of blood T cell repertoires in COVID-19. Data came from immunoSEQ multiplex PCR; TCRdb stores just in-frame clones and leaves some out. Of roughly 280,000 clones listed, approximately 88% are singletons. Trimming removed 4 bases at V and 0 bases at J, with 12 bases between. The CDR3 is 15 residues long. Germline CDR1 is SGHNT and CDR2 is YYREEE (reference sequence). V and J are TRBV5-4 and TRBJ2-3, with D tentatively TRBD1 (5 bases). Sequenced: peripheral blood. The clonotype originates from a man between 45 and 60 years old with acute or convalescent COVID-19. CDR3 nucleotides: TGTGCCAGCAGCCCTAAGACAGCTAGCACAGATACGCAGTATTTT. Its protein product is CASSPKTASTDTQYF. Together with reference TRBV5-4 and TRBJ2-3, the CDR3 gives the full variable domain: ETGVTQSPTHLIKTRGQQVTLRCSSQSGHNTVSWYQQALGQGPQFIFQYYREEENGRGNFPPRFSGLQFPNYSSELNVNALELDDSALYLCASSPKTASTDTQYFGPGTRLTVL.